The 3 T cell receptor beta chains listed next were all sequenced from one sample in a study of blood T cell repertoires in COVID-19. Generated by immunoSEQ multiplex PCR, the TCRdb table keeps only in-frame clones and is missing some. The sample yields around 160,000 clones, just over 90% seen once. Sequencing used peripheral blood. The receptors originated from a man younger than 35 with acute or convalescent COVID-19.

DNA for the CDR3: TGCAGCGTCCGCCTCTTTTCCGGCGGGAAATCCCAGAAGTACTTC. Residues: CSVRLFSGGKSQKYF. The chain couples TRBV29-1 to TRBJ2-5, with D possibly being TRBD2 (6 bases). Germline V gene lookup returns CDR1 SQVTM and CDR2 ANQGSEA. The CDR3 has 15 residues. Between the trimmed V and J ends, which lost 6 bases and 12 bases, there was a span of 29 bases.

The rearrangement uses TRBV29-1 and TRBJ1-2; D may be TRBD1 (5 bases). From germline, CDR1 is SQVTM and CDR2 ANQGSEA. This CDR3 is 12 amino acids long. The V end lost 7 bases, the J end lost 7 bases, and 16 bases lay between the germline ends. CDR3 DNA: TGCAGCGGTGCCCCGCCCGGGGGTGGCTACACCTTC. Translating it yields CSGAPPGGGYTF.

The rearrangement links TRBV20-1 to TRBJ2-1; tentative D call: TRBD2 (5 bases). CDR1 is DFQATT, CDR2 SNEGSKA, per germline (reference sequence). There are 15 residues in the CDR3. With 3 bases removed from V and 0 bases from J, the gap between germline ends came to 12 bases. The CDR3 sequence is CSASMRAGSYNEQFF. CDR3 nucleotide sequence: TGCAGTGCTAGTATGAGGGCAGGCTCCTACAATGAGCAGTTCTTC.